This T cell receptor (beta chain) came from a study of shared clonotypes between healthy human individuals. This clone has only a few counts. Clones were read by immunoSEQ multiplex PCR, and TCRdb kept only the in-frame ones, dropping some. The repertoire has approximately 1.1 million clones, around 82% of them found once; the top ten carry 0.5% to 0.6%. V gave up 6 bases and J gave up 0 bases; unmatched junction bases: 2. The CDR3 is 15 amino acids. The germline V gene has CDR1 LNHDA and CDR2 SQIVND (reference sequence). This TCR was recovered from a man aged 18 to 29 in good health. Some clones in this sample may be carry-over from other donors' samples. This chain joins TRBV19 and TRBJ1-5; 10 positions match TRBD1. Sequences were obtained from memory CD4+ T cells from PBMCs. Subset of the sample: CD45RA-negative fraction. The CDR3 sequence is CASRTGGSSNQPQHF. In DNA form, the CDR3 reads TGTGCCAGTAGGACAGGGGGCTCTAGCAATCAGCCCCAGCATTTT.